A selection of T cell receptor beta chains follows, all from one sample in a study of graft-versus-host responses after intestinal transplantation. Profiling relied on immunoSEQ multiplex PCR, and the TCRdb table lists in-frame clones only, not all of them. This sample has about 61,000 clones; about 94% occur once, and the top ten carry about 0.4%. For these receptors, no antigen is known. Sequencing used unstimulated CD4+ T cells sorted from spleen or lymph node cells, obtained before transplant. These receptors all stem from a human donor who was the organ donor for an intestinal transplant. CDR3s include the opening cysteine and the closing phenylalanine or tryptophan. Fields, in order: J gene, CDR3 length, D gene, clone size, V gene, CDR3 protein, CDR3 DNA. A D gene is named only where the DNA matches it firmly. Some rows mark clone size as missing; the rest say once, few, many or name a class of expanded clone.

TRBJ2-7 | 14 | . | once | TRBV6-5 | CASGLGGLPHEQYF | TGTGCCAGCGGACTGGGGGGGCTACCCCACGAGCAGTACTTC
TRBJ1-2 | 14 | TRBD1 | . | TRBV6-6 | CASRKWDSNYGYTF | TGTGCCAGCAGGAAATGGGACAGTAACTATGGCTACACCTTC
TRBJ1-6 | 14 | . | once | TRBV9 | CASSEQGVESPLHF | TGTGCCAGCAGTGAACAGGGAGTCGAGTCACCCCTCCACTTT
TRBJ1-2 | 16 | . | . | TRBV9 | CASSVGGTNFNYGYTF | TGTGCCAGCAGCGTAGGGGGGACAAATTTTAACTATGGCTACACCTTC
TRBJ1-5 | 14 | . | . | TRBV6-5 | CASSLRGIYQPQHF | TGTGCCAGCAGTCTTAGGGGGATTTATCAGCCCCAGCATTTT
TRBJ2-1 | 13 | TRBD1 | . | TRBV7-2 | CASSFGTGDEQFF | TGTGCCAGCAGCTTCGGGACAGGCGATGAGCAGTTCTTC
TRBJ1-5 | 15 | . | . | TRBV27 | CASRRSRYSNQPQHF | TGTGCCAGCAGACGGTCGCGCTATAGCAATCAGCCCCAGCATTTT
TRBJ2-1 | 13 | TRBD2 | . | TRBV5-4 | CASSSGLAASQFF | TGTGCCAGCAGCTCCGGACTAGCGGCCTCTCAGTTCTTC
TRBJ2-1 | 14 | TRBD2 | . | TRBV5-1 | CASSSLTGTREQFF | TGCGCCAGCAGCTCACTGACCGGGACTAGAGAGCAGTTCTTC
TRBJ2-1 | 13 | TRBD2 | . | TRBV29-1 | CSSTSGSSNEQFF | TGCAGTTCGACTAGCGGGTCCTCAAATGAGCAGTTCTTC
TRBJ2-5 | 16 | TRBD1 | . | TRBV27 | CASSPDQGAGRETQYF | TGTGCCAGCAGTCCTGACCAGGGGGCAGGTCGAGAGACCCAGTACTTC
TRBJ2-7 | 15 | . | . | TRBV13 | CASSFGLQAGYEQYF | TGTGCCAGCAGCTTTGGGTTACAGGCGGGCTACGAGCAGTACTTC
TRBJ2-5 | 14 | . | . | TRBV6-1 | CASSGNRGRETQYF | TGTGCCAGCAGTGGGAATAGGGGGAGAGAGACCCAGTACTTC
TRBJ2-3 | 15 | TRBD2 | . | TRBV7-2 | CASSLVAGFQDTQYF | TGTGCCAGCAGCTTAGTAGCGGGGTTTCAAGATACGCAGTATTTT
TRBJ2-7 | 16 | . | . | TRBV6-6 | CASSYGGTVNPYEQYF | TGTGCCAGCAGTTACGGGGGGACAGTCAACCCCTACGAGCAGTACTTC
TRBJ2-3 | 12 | . | . | TRBV11-3 | CASSLDLDTQYF | TGTGCCAGCAGCCTCGACCTAGATACGCAGTATTTT
TRBJ2-7 | 16 | . | . | TRBV13 | CASSLGRLRGWGEQYF | TGTGCCAGCAGCTTAGGCCGCCTACGCGGGTGGGGGGAGCAGTACTTC
TRBJ2-7 | 14 | TRBD1 | once | TRBV7-9 | CASTRTGPPYEQYF | TGTGCCAGCACCCGGACAGGGCCCCCCTACGAGCAGTACTTC
TRBJ2-2 | 15 | . | . | TRBV5-1 | CASSLGLISTGELFF | TGCGCCAGCAGCCTCGGACTTATTTCAACCGGGGAGCTGTTTTTT
TRBJ1-2 | 13 | . | . | TRBV6-1 | CALRSVEGYGYTF | TGTGCCCTTAGATCGGTCGAGGGCTATGGCTACACCTTC
TRBJ2-3 | 14 | TRBD1 | . | TRBV6-5 | CASRNRGSTDTQYF | TGTGCCAGCAGAAACAGGGGGTCCACAGATACGCAGTATTTT
TRBJ1-2 | 14 | . | . | TRBV27 | CASSLRSAGDGYTF | TGTGCCAGCAGTTTGCGCTCGGCAGGGGATGGCTACACCTTC
TRBJ2-3 | 15 | . | . | TRBV25-1 | CASSDPGGSADTQYF | TGTGCCAGCAGTGATCCTGGGGGCAGCGCAGATACGCAGTATTTT
TRBJ1-1 | 14 | . | . | TRBV10-3 | CAISGGLGNTEAFF | TGTGCCATCAGTGGGGGGCTAGGGAACACTGAAGCTTTCTTT
TRBJ1-2 | 12 | . | . | TRBV9 | CASSRGAYGYTF | TGTGCCAGCAGCAGAGGGGCCTATGGCTACACCTTC
TRBJ1-4 | 14 | . | . | TRBV7-9 | CASSLGVINEKLFF | TGTGCCAGCAGCTTGGGGGTGATTAATGAAAAACTGTTTTTT
TRBJ1-6 | 16 | TRBD1 | . | TRBV2 | CASSLAQGANYSPLHF | TGTGCCAGCAGTCTGGCTCAGGGGGCTAATTATTCACCCCTCCACTTT
TRBJ2-4 | 16 | . | once | TRBV4-3 | CASSQVPRGGKNIQYF | TGCGCCAGCAGCCAAGTTCCTAGAGGTGGTAAAAACATTCAGTACTTC
TRBJ1-1 | 12 | TRBD1 | . | TRBV5-1 | CASSPDRGRTFF | TGCGCCAGCAGCCCAGACAGGGGGCGAACTTTCTTT
TRBJ2-1 | 13 | . | . | TRBV5-4 | CASSLDSHNEQFF | TGTGCCAGCAGCTTGGACAGCCACAATGAGCAGTTCTTC
TRBJ2-5 | 16 | TRBD2 | . | TRBV5-4 | CASSPGLGGDLETQYF | TGTGCCAGCAGCCCTGGACTAGGTGGGGACCTGGAGACCCAGTACTTC
TRBJ2-2 | 15 | . | . | TRBV5-4 | CASTRGNENTGELFF | TGTGCCAGCACCCGCGGGAACGAGAACACCGGGGAGCTGTTTTTT
TRBJ2-7 | 13 | TRBD2 | . | TRBV6-5 | CASSSGTIYEQYF | TGTGCCAGCAGTTCCGGGACTATCTACGAGCAGTACTTC
TRBJ1-5 | 16 | . | . | TRBV19 | CASSIVADNSNQPQHF | TGTGCCAGTAGTATAGTTGCGGACAATAGCAATCAGCCCCAGCATTTT
TRBJ2-7 | 15 | TRBD1 | . | TRBV10-2 | CASSEFGTGDYEQYF | TGCGCCAGCAGTGAGTTTGGGACAGGGGACTACGAGCAGTACTTC
TRBJ2-2 | 14 | . | . | TRBV7-2 | CASSLGLNTGELFF | TGTGCCAGCAGCCTGGGACTTAACACCGGGGAGCTGTTTTTT
TRBJ2-7 | 11 | . | . | TRBV20-1 | CSAQGRNEQYF | TGCAGTGCTCAGGGCAGGAACGAGCAGTACTTC
TRBJ1-2 | 12 | . | . | TRBV6-6 | CASSDTNYGYTF | TGTGCCAGCAGTGACACAAACTATGGCTACACCTTC
TRBJ2-2 | 14 | . | . | TRBV10-3 | CATFTSSNPGELFF | TGTGCCACCTTTACTAGCTCCAACCCCGGGGAGCTGTTTTTT
TRBJ1-5 | 13 | . | . | TRBV5-6 | CASSRDSNQPQHF | TGTGCCAGCAGCCGGGACAGCAATCAGCCCCAGCATTTT
TRBJ1-1 | 16 | . | once | TRBV11-2 | CASSSRGRGGDTEAFF | TGTGCCAGCAGCTCCCGTGGGAGGGGGGGGGACACTGAAGCTTTCTTT
TRBJ1-2 | 17 | . | . | TRBV2 | CASRMDGSHPPFYGYTF | TGTGCCAGCAGGATGGACGGATCCCACCCCCCGTTCTATGGCTACACCTTC